This TCR beta chain came from a study of beta chain features in type 1 diabetes. Germline V gene data show CDR1 as ENHRY and CDR2 as SYGVKD. The CDR3 is 13 residues long. J gave up 11 bases and V 2 bases, and 6 bases lay outside the gene matches. Study-wide results and limits: Type 1 diabetes patients showed a moderate but significant shortening of TCRB CDR3s in all four CD4+ subsets. Healthy donors had naive, central memory and Treg TCRB repertoires that appeared less similar than those seen among patients.

Every bit of the isolated RNA underwent reverse transcription, so sequencing read expressed TCRB transcripts. TCRdb keeps only in-frame clones here, not all; method: immunoSEQ multiplex PCR. The sample consists of around 310,000 clones, roughly 12% of them appearing once. About this clone itself: What it recognizes is unknown.

Donors underwent one heparinised blood draw, about 120 mL on average. Naive, central memory, regulatory and stem cell-like memory cells within the CD4+ compartment were sorted using CD45RO/CCR7/CD25/CD127/CD95/CD27. Purity exceeding 95% was reached by all sorted populations. This sequence joins TRBV10-3 and TRBJ2-1; 7 nucleotides line up with TRBD2. The sample consisted of naive CD4+ T cells from blood. This TCR was sampled from a woman younger than 30 with type 1 diabetes. The CDR3 sequence: CAISEGLADKQFF. CDR3 in DNA: TGTGCCATCAGTGAGGGGCTAGCGGACAAGCAGTTCTTC.